This T cell receptor (beta chain) was identified in a study of tumor-infiltrating lymphocytes in primary liver carcinoma. Study-wide points: With p = 0.039, the top-250-clone fraction in tumors significantly exceeded that in blood.

In the case of this clonotype: Its antigen is unidentified.

It was from around 18-30 mg of unsorted bulk tissue that RNA and DNA were co-extracted. Constant-region priming of roughly 500 ng total RNA yielded TCR beta cDNA. Slightly modified ARM-PCR with three nested multiplex PCR rounds yielded TCR beta libraries. TCRdb analysed the multiplex PCR reads with MiXCR anew, one entry per CDR3 protein. The repertoire has 35,000 to 45,000 distinct CDR3 sequences, 60% to 80% of them found once; the top ten carry roughly 38%. The specimen sequenced was tumor-adjacent normal liver tissue. The origin of this receptor is a woman aged 25 to 45 with primary liver carcinoma and hepatitis B virus infection.

CDR3 loop: CAMTELSGANVLTF. The CDR3 region has the DNA TGTGCCATGACCGAGCTTTCTGGGGCCAACGTCCTGACTTTC. V gene TRBV6-1 combines with J gene TRBJ2-6; no clear D. V was shortened by 10 bases and J by 1 base, with 11 bases between the two germline ends. Looked up from germline, CDR1 is MNHNS and CDR2 is SASEGT. The CDR3 spans 14 residues.